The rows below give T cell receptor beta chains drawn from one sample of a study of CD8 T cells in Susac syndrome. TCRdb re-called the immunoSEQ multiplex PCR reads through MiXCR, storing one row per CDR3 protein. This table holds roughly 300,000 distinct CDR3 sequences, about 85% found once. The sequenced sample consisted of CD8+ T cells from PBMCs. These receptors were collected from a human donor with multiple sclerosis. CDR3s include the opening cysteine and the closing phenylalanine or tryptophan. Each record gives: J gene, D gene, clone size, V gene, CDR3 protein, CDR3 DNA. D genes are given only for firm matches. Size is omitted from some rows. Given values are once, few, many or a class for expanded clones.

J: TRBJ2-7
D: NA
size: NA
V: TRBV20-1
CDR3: CSARDGGTAHYEQYF
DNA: TGCAGTGCTAGAGATGGAGGGACAGCCCACTACGAGCAGTACTTC

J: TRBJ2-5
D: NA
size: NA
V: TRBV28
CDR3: CASSLRVGPVAQYF
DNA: TGTGCCAGCAGTTTGCGAGTCGGGCCGGTGGCCCAGTACTTC

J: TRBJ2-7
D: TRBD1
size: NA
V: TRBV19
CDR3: CASSTPQGGSYEQYF
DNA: TGTGCCAGTAGTACACCACAGGGGGGTTCCTACGAGCAGTACTTC

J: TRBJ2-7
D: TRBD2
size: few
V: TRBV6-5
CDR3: CASSTGTTYEQYF
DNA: TGTGCCAGCAGCACCGGGACTACCTACGAGCAGTACTTC

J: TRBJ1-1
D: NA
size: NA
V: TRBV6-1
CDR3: CASSPPTHGGEAFF
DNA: TGTGCCAGCAGTCCCCCAACTCACGGGGGTGAAGCTTTCTTT

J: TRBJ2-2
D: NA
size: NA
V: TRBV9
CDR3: CASSAKTGELFF
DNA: TGTGCCAGCAGCGCGAAGACCGGGGAGCTGTTTTTT

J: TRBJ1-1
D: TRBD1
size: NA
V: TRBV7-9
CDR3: CASSLYGDRANTEAFF
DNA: TGTGCCAGCAGCTTATATGGCGACAGGGCGAACACTGAAGCTTTCTTT

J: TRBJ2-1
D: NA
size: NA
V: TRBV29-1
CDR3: CSVAGYRGLFF
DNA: TGCAGCGTTGCGGGGTACCGCGGGTTGTTCTTC

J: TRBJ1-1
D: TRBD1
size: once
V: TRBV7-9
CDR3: CASSHGTGEAFF
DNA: TGTGCCAGCAGCCACGGGACAGGAGAAGCTTTCTTT

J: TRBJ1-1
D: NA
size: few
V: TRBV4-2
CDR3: CASSPGYVNTEAFF
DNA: TGTGCCAGCAGCCCCGGTTACGTGAACACTGAAGCTTTCTTT

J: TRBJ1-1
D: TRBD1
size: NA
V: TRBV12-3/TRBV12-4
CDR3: CASRPPDRGVKAFF
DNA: TGTGCCAGCAGGCCTCCCGACAGGGGAGTGAAAGCTTTCTTT

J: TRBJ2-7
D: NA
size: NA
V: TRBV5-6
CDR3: CASSFGVYEQYF
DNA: TGTGCCAGCAGCTTCGGAGTCTACGAGCAGTACTTC

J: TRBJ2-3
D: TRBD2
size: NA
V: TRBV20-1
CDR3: CSATGVGLAVQSDTQYF
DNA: TGCAGTGCTACAGGTGTAGGACTAGCGGTCCAGTCAGATACGCAGTATTTT

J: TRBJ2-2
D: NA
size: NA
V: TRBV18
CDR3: CASSPQQANTGELFF
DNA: TGTGCCAGCTCACCACAACAGGCGAACACCGGGGAGCTGTTTTTT

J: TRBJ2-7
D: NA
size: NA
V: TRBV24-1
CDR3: CATSGVGEENEQYF
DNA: TGTGCCACCAGTGGTGTCGGGGAAGAAAACGAGCAGTACTTC

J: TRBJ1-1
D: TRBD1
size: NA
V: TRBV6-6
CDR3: CASSYNRGRTEAFF
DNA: TGTGCCAGCAGTTACAACAGGGGCCGAACTGAAGCTTTCTTT

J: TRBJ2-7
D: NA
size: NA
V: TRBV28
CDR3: CASSPSVLSYEQYF
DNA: TGTGCCAGCAGCCCGTCGGTGTTGTCCTACGAGCAGTACTTC

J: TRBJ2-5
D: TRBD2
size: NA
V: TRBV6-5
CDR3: CASSYETSGTGETQYF
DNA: TGTGCCAGCAGTTACGAAACTAGCGGGACTGGAGAGACCCAGTACTTC

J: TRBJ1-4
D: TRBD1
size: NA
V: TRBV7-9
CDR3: CASSPRQGGGGKLFF
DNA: TGTGCCAGCAGCCCCCGACAGGGCGGAGGTGGAAAACTGTTTTTT

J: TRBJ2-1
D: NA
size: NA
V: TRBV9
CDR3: CASSAKAGQNEQFF
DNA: TGTGCCAGCAGCGCTAAAGCGGGACAAAATGAGCAGTTCTTC

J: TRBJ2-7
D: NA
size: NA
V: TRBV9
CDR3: CASSVEGFSYEQYF
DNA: TGTGCCAGCAGCGTAGAGGGCTTCTCCTACGAGCAGTACTTC

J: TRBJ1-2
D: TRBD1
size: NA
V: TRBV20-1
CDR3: CSARDRGRKGGARYGYTF
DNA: TGCAGTGCTAGAGATAGAGGAAGAAAAGGGGGCGCCCGCTATGGCTACACCTTC

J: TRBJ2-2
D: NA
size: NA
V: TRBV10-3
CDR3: CAISEGLTGELFF
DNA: TGTGCCATCAGTGAGGGTCTTACCGGGGAGCTGTTTTTT

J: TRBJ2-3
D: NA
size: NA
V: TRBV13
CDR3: CASSSRDFQDTQYF
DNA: TGTGCCAGCAGCTCCAGGGACTTCCAGGATACGCAGTATTTT

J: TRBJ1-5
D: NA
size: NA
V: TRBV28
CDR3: CASSLPGTTNQPQHF
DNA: TGTGCCAGCAGTTTGCCCGGCACCACCAATCAGCCCCAGCATTTT

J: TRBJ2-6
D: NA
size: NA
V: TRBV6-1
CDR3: CASSSGTVYSGANVLTF
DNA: TGTGCCAGCAGCTCCGGGACCGTGTACTCTGGGGCCAACGTCCTGACTTTC

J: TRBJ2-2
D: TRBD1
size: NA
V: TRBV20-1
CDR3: CSARDRGWTGELFF
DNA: TGCAGTGCACGGGACAGGGGGTGGACCGGGGAGCTGTTTTTT

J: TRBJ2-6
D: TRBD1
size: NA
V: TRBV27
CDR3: CASSLSGQGPSSGANVLTF
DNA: TGTGCCAGCAGTTTATCGGGACAGGGACCTTCCTCTGGGGCCAACGTCCTGACTTTC

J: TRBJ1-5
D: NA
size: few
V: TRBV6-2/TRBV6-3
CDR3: CASSYRYQPQHF
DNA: TGTGCCAGCAGTTACCGATATCAGCCCCAGCATTTT

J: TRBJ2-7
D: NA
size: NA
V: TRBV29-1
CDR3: CSVDFLWGSYEQYF
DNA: TGCAGCGTTGATTTTCTTTGGGGATCCTACGAGCAGTACTTC

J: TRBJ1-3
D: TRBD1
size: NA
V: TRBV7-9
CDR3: CASSDGTGTDLGNTIYF
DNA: TGTGCCAGCAGCGATGGGACAGGGACGGATCTTGGAAACACCATATATTTT

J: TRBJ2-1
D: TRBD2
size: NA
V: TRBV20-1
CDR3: CSANPSGGGTDNEQFF
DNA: TGCAGTGCTAACCCCAGTGGGGGAGGGACGGACAATGAGCAGTTCTTC

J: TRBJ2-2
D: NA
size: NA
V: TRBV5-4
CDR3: CASSLEGHPVDTGELFF
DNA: TGTGCCAGCAGCTTAGAAGGACACCCGGTAGACACCGGGGAGCTGTTTTTT

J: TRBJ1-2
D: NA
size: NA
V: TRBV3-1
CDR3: CASSPLEGVGYGYTF
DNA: TGTGCCAGCAGCCCCTTGGAGGGGGTGGGCTATGGCTACACCTTC

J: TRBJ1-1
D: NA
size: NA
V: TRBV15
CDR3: CATSRVSEGFTEAFF
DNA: TGTGCCACCAGCAGAGTTTCTGAGGGGTTCACTGAAGCTTTCTTT

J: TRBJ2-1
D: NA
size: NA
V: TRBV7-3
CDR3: CASSLNKGTNEQFF
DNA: TGTGCCAGCAGCTTAAATAAGGGGACGAATGAGCAGTTCTTC

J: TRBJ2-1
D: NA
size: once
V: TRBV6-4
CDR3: CASSDLPGGASYNEQFF
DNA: TGTGCCAGCAGTGACTTGCCCGGGGGAGCCTCCTACAATGAGCAGTTCTTC

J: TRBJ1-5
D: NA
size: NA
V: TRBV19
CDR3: CASSIDQVAEYSNQPQHF
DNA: TGTGCCAGTAGTATAGATCAGGTGGCAGAGTATAGCAATCAGCCCCAGCATTTT

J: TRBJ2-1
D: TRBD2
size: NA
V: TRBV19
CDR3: CASSMTSGINEQFF
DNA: TGTGCCAGTAGTATGACTAGCGGGATTAATGAGCAGTTCTTC

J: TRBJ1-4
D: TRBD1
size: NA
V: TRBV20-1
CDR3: CSARALRGGTGNEKLFF
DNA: TGCAGTGCTAGAGCACTCAGGGGCGGGACAGGAAATGAAAAACTGTTTTTT

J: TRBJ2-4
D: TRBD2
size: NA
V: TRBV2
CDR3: CASAGEAKNIQYF
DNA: TGTGCCAGCGCGGGGGAAGCCAAAAACATTCAGTACTTC

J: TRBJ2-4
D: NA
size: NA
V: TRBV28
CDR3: CASSLVRKIRGLAKNIQYF
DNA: TGTGCCAGCAGTTTGGTCAGGAAGATCCGGGGGCTAGCCAAAAACATTCAGTACTTC

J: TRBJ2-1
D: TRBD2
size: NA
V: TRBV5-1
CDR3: CASSLAVRERPYNEQFF
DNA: TGCGCCAGCAGCTTGGCAGTGCGGGAGCGGCCTTACAATGAGCAGTTCTTC

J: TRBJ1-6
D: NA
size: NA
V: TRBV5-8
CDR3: CASSLLPTNYNSPLHF
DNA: TGTGCCAGCAGCTTGTTACCGACCAACTATAATTCACCCCTCCACTTT